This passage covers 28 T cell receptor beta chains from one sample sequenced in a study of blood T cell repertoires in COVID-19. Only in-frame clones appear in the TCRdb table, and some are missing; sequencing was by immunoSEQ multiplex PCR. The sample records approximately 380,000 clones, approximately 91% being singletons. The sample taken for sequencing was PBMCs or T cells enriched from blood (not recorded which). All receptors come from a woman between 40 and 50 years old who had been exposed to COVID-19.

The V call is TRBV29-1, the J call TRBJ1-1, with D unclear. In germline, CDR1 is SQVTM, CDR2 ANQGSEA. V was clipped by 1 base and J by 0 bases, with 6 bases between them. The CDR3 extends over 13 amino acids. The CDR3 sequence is CSVEGTLNTEAFF. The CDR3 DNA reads TGCAGCGTTGAAGGCACACTGAACACTGAAGCTTTCTTT.

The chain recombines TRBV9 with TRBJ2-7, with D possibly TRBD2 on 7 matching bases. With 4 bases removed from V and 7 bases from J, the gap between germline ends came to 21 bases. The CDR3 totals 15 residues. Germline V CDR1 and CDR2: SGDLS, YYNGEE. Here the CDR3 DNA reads TGTGCCAGCAGCAGCGGCGGGGGCCCCCATAATGAGCAGTACTTC. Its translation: CASSSGGGPHNEQYF.

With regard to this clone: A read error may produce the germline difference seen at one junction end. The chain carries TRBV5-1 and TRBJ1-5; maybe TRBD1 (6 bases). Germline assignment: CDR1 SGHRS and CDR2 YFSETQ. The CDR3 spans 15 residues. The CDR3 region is CASSLGVDSKQPQHF. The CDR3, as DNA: TGCGCCAGCAGCTTGGGAGTGGACAGCAAGCAGCCCCAGCATTTT.

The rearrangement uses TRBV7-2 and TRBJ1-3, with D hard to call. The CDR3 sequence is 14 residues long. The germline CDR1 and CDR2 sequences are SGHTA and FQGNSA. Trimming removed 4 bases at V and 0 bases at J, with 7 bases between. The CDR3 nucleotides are TGTGCCAGCAGCTCCCCGCGCTCTGGAAACACCATATATTTT. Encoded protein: CASSSPRSGNTIYF.

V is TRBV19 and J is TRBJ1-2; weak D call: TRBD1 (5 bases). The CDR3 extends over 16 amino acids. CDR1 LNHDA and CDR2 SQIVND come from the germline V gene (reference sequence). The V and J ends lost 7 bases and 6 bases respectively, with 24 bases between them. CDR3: CASKVGGIGKNHGYTF. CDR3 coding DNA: TGTGCCAGTAAAGTTGGGGGGATAGGCAAAAACCATGGCTACACCTTC.

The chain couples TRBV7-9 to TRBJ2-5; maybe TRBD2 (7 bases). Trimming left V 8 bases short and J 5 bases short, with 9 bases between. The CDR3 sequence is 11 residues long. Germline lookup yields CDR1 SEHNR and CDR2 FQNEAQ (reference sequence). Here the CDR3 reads CASRGAETQYF. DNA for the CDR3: TGTGCCAGCCGGGGGGCGGAGACCCAGTACTTC.

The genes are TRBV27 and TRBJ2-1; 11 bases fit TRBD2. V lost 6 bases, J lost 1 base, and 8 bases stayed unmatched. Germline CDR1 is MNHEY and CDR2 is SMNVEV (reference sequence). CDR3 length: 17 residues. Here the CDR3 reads CASRPGLAEPSYNEQFF. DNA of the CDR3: TGTGCCAGCAGGCCGGGACTAGCGGAACCGTCCTACAATGAGCAGTTCTTC.

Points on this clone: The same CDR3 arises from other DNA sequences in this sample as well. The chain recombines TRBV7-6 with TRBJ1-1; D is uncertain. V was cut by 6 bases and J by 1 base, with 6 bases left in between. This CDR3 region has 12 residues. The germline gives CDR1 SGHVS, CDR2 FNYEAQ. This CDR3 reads CASSGRNTEAFF. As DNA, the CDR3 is TGTGCCAGCAGTGGTAGGAACACTGAAGCTTTCTTT.

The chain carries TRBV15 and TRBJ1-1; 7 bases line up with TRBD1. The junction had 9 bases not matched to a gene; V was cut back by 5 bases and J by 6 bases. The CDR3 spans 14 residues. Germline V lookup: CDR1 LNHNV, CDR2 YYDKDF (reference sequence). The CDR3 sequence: CATSPRQGRAEAFF. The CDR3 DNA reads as TGTGCCACCAGCCCTAGACAGGGTAGGGCTGAAGCTTTCTTT.

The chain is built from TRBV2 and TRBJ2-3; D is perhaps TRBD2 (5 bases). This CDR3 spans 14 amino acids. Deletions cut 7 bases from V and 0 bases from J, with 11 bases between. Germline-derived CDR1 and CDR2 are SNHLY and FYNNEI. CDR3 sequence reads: CASTYWTSTDTQYF. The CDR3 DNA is TGTGCCAGCACCTATTGGACTAGCACAGATACGCAGTATTTT.

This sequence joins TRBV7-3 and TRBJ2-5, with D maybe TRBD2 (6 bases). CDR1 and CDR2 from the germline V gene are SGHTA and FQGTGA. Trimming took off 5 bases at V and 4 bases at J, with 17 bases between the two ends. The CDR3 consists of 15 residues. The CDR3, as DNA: TGTGCCAGCAGCCCCAGGATGGGGAGGCGAGAGACCCAGTACTTC. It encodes CASSPRMGRRETQYF.

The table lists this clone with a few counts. CDR3 nucleotides: TGTGCCAGCAGCCCCTGGTTGCGCTCCTACGAGCAGTACTTC. Its protein product is CASSPWLRSYEQYF. The J gene is TRBJ2-7, the V gene TRBV3-1 (or the pseudogene TRBV3-2); no definite D call. Germline V CDR1 and CDR2: LGHDT, YNNKEL (reference sequence). This CDR3 has 14 residues. V was clipped by 4 bases and J by 0 bases, with 10 bases between them.

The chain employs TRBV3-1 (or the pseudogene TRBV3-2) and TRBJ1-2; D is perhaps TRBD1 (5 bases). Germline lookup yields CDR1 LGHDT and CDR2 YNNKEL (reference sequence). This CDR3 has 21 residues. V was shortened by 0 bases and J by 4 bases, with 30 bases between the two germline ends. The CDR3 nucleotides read TGTGCCAGCAGCCAAGACTCTATAAACCGGGACTGGTGGATGCTGGGCTATGGCTACACCTTC. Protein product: CASSQDSINRDWWMLGYGYTF.

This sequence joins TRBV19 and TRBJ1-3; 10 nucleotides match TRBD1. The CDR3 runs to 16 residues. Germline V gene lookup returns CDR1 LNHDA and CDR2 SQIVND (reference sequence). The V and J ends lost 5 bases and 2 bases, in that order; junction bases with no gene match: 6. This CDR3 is CASSSRDRGAGNTIYF. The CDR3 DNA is TGTGCCAGTAGTTCCCGGGACAGGGGAGCTGGAAACACCATATATTTT. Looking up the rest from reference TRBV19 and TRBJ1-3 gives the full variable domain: DGGITQSPKYLFRKEGQNVTLSCEQNLNHDAMYWYRQDPGQGLRLIYYSQIVNDFQKGDIAEGYSVSREKKESFPLTVTSAQKNPTAFYLCASSSRDRGAGNTIYFGEGSWLTVV.

The CDR3 sequence: CASRTIAGVDLYEQYF. The CDR3 region has the DNA TGTGCAAGTCGCACAATAGCGGGGGTAGATCTATACGAGCAGTACTTC. This rearrangement joins TRBV12-2 to TRBJ2-7; TRBD2 is taken as the D call from the table, unchecked against the DNA. TRBV12-2 counts as a pseudogene. CDR3 length: 16 residues.

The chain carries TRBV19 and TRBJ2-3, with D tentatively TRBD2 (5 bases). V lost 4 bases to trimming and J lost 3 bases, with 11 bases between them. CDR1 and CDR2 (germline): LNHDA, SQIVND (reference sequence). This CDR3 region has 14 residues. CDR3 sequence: CASSSGLMTDTQYF. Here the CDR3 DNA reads TGTGCCAGTAGTAGCGGACTTATGACAGATACGCAGTATTTT.

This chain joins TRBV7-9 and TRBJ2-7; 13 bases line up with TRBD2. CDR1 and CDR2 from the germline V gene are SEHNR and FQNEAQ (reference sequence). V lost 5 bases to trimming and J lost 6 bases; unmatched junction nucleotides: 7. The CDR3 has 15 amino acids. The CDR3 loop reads CASSTLAGGPAEQYF. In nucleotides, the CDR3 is TGTGCCAGCAGCACACTAGCGGGAGGGCCTGCCGAGCAGTACTTC.

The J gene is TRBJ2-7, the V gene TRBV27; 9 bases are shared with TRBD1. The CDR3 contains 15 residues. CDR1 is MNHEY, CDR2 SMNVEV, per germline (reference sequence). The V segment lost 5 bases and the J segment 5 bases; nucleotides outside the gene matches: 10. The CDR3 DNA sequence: TGTGCCAGCAGTCTCCTCCCAGGACAGGGGCACGAGCAGTACTTC. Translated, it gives CASSLLPGQGHEQYF.

The CDR3 region is CASSDGTGSGNTIYF. The CDR3 nucleotides are TGTGCCAGCAGCGATGGTACAGGGTCTGGAAACACCATATATTTT. V gene TRBV2 combines with J gene TRBJ1-3; possible D gene TRBD1, 6 bases. The CDR3 runs to 15 residues. Germline CDR1 is SNHLY and CDR2 is FYNNEI. V lost 6 bases and J lost 1, with 13 bases in between.

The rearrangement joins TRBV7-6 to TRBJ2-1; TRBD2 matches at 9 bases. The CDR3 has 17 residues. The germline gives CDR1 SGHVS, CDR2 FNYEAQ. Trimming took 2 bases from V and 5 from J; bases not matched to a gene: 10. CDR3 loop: CASSLYHGVAGDNEQFF. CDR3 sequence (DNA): TGTGCCAGCAGCTTATACCATGGGGTAGCGGGGGACAATGAGCAGTTCTTC.

The CDR3 region is CASSLNLAIYEQYF. CDR3 DNA: TGTGCCAGCAGCTTAAACCTAGCCATCTACGAGCAGTACTTC. The chain couples TRBV7-2 to TRBJ2-7, with a possible D match to TRBD2 (5 bases). V dropped 2 bases and J dropped 3 bases, with 11 bases sitting between them. This CDR3 is 14 amino acids long. Germline V lookup: CDR1 SGHTA, CDR2 FQGNSA.

The CDR3 sequence is CASSPRQGFYEQYF. CDR3 sequence (DNA): TGTGCCAGCAGTCCCCGACAGGGTTTCTACGAGCAGTACTTC. The rearrangement uses TRBV27 and TRBJ2-7, with 7 bases that match TRBD1. The V gene's germline CDR1 is MNHEY and CDR2 SMNVEV (reference sequence). The CDR3 is made up of 14 amino acids. The V segment lost 5 bases and the J segment 3 bases; nucleotides outside the gene matches: 7.

Here the CDR3 DNA reads TGTGCCAGCAGCCCGTGGACTAGCGGAAGCTCGGATTACAATGAGCAGTTCTTC. Its translation is CASSPWTSGSSDYNEQFF. V is TRBV11-3 and J is TRBJ2-1; 10 bases are a match to TRBD2. Germline CDR1 and CDR2: SGHNT and YENEEA. The V gene end was trimmed by 5 bases and the J gene end by 4 bases; junction bases not matched to a gene: 14. The CDR3 consists of 18 residues.

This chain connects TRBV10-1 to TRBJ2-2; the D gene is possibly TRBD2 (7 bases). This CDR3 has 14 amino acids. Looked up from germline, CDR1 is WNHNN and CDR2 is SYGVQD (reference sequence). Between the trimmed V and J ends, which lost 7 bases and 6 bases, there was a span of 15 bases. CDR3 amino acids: CASTGGAGAGELFF. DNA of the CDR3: TGCGCCAGCACGGGGGGCGCCGGGGCCGGGGAGCTGTTTTTT.

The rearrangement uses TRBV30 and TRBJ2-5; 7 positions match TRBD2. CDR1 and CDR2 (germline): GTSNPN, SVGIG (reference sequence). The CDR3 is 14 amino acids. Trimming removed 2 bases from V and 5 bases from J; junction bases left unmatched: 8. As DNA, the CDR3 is TGTGCCTGGAGTTTGAACGGGGGGAGGGAGACCCAGTACTTC. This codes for CAWSLNGGRETQYF. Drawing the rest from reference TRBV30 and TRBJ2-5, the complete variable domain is SQTIHQWPATLVQPVGSPLSLECTVEGTSNPNLYWYRQAAGRGLQLLFYSVGIGQISSEVPQNLSASRPQDRQFILSSKKLLLSDSGFYLCAWSLNGGRETQYFGPGTRLLVL.

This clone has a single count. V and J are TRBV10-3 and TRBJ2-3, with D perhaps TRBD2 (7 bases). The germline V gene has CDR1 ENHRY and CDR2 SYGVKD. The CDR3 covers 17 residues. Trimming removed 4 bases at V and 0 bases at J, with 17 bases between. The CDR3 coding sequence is TGTGCCATCAGTGGTCGGGGGGCAGGGGTTAGCACAGATACGCAGTATTTT. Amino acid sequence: CAISGRGAGVSTDTQYF.

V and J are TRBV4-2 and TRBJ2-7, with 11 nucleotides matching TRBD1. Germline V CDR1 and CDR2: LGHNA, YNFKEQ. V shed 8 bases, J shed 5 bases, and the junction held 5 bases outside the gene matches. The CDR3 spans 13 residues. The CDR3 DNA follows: TGTGCCAGCGGACAGGGGGCGCAGGACGAGCAGTACTTC. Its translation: CASGQGAQDEQYF.

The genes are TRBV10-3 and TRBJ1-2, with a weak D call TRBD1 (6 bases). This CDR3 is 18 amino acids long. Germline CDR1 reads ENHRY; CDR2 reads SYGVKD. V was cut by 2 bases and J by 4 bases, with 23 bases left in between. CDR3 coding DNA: TGTGCCATCAGTGAGACCTCTTTAAGTCGGGGGGCGCCCTATGGCTACACCTTC. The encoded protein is CAISETSLSRGAPYGYTF.